This TCR beta chain was found in a study of T-cell reconstitution after alpha-beta-depleted transplantation in children. The CDR3 spans 13 residues. Germline V gene sequence: CDR1 WSHSY, CDR2 SAAADI. Trimming cost V 7 bases and J 6 bases; bases outside gene matches: 3. Unique molecular identifiers were incorporated into the prepared TCRbeta library. MiXCR, applied by TCRdb to the PCR reads, yields one record per CDR3 protein. Here the sample spans 500,000 or so distinct CDR3 sequences, 32% being singletons. The material was PBMCs from the stem cell graft donor, obtained from the stem cell graft. The clonotype was recovered from a human donor who donated a stem cell graft to a child with aplastic anemia. This rearrangement joins TRBV10-2 to TRBJ2-2; 9 bases agree with TRBD2. This chain's CDR3 is CASTERGAGELFF. For the CDR3, the DNA is TGCGCCAGCACCGAGCGGGGGGCCGGGGAGCTGTTTTTT.